Listed below are T cell receptor beta chains from one sample, sequenced in a study of blood T cells in healthy people across ages. Using its own MiXCR run on the 5' RACE reads, TCRdb lists one record per CDR3 protein. The repertoire holds approximately 810,000 distinct CDR3 sequences, under 35% seen once, with 17% in the top ten. Material: blood. The source is a woman older than 75 in good health. Each CDR3 is given with its conserved first and last residue. A D gene is named only where the DNA matches it firmly. Expanded clones get a size class; other rows say once, few or many, or leave the size out.

clone size | D gene | J gene | V gene | CDR3 length | CDR3 DNA | CDR3 protein
- | - | TRBJ2-5 | TRBV7-2 | 12 | TGTGCCAGCAGCTTAGCGTCAGGGCGGGAGTACTTC | CASSLASGREYF
many | - | TRBJ2-7 | TRBV5-8 | 15 | TGTGCCAGCAGCTTGTCCACAGGAGCCTCCTACGAGCAGTACTTC | CASSLSTGASYEQYF
once | - | TRBJ2-1 | TRBV10-1 | 16 | TGCGCCAGCAGTGAGAACCGGCTCCACCTTTACAATGAGCAGTTCTTC | CASSENRLHLYNEQFF
- | - | TRBJ1-6 | TRBV27 | 15 | TGTGCCAGCAGTTCCCAACGGGGGCAGAATTCACCCCTCCACTTT | CASSSQRGQNSPLHF
many | - | TRBJ1-2 | TRBV4-3 | 15 | TGCGCCAGCGAATCCAATTACAGGTCTCTGGATGGCTACACCTTC | CASESNYRSLDGYTF
many | - | TRBJ2-5 | TRBV10-2 | 13 | TGCGCCAGCAGTGAGGGGGCCGGTGAGACCCAGTACTTC | CASSEGAGETQYF
- | TRBD1 | TRBJ1-2 | TRBV6-1 | 16 | TGTGCCAGCAGTGACCGACGACAGGGGGTCAACCATGGCTACACCTTC | CASSDRRQGVNHGYTF
- | TRBD1 | TRBJ1-4 | TRBV19 | 14 | TGTGCCAGTCAATTGAGGGGGCCAAATGAAAAACTGTTTTTT | CASQLRGPNEKLFF
many | - | TRBJ2-7 | TRBV7-9 | 13 | TGTGCCAGCAGCCAAACAGGGTCGGGCGAGCAGTACTTC | CASSQTGSGEQYF
- | - | TRBJ1-1 | TRBV11-2 | 13 | TGTGCCAGCAGCTTAGTTTCGGTATCTGAAGCTTTCTTT | CASSLVSVSEAFF
many | TRBD1 | TRBJ1-6 | TRBV20-1 | 14 | TGCAGTGCTAGCACAGGACAGGGTAATTCACCCCTCCACTTT | CSASTGQGNSPLHF
- | - | TRBJ2-2 | TRBV7-2 | 13 | TGTGCCAGCAGCGCCGTTTCCGTCGGGGAGCTGTTTTTT | CASSAVSVGELFF
- | TRBD2 | TRBJ2-3 | TRBV4-1 | 15 | TGCGCCAGCAGTGCAGGGAGCGGGGGTCAAGATACGCAGTATTTT | CASSAGSGGQDTQYF
many | - | TRBJ2-7 | TRBV29-1 | 11 | TGCAGCGTTGGACAGGGAGGCGAGCAGTACTTC | CSVGQGGEQYF
many | TRBD1 | TRBJ2-7 | TRBV28 | 14 | TGTGCCAGCAGCCCGGGACAGGGGATAGACGAGCAGTACTTC | CASSPGQGIDEQYF
many | TRBD1 | TRBJ1-2 | TRBV20-1 | 13 | TGCAGTGCTAGAGACGGGACAGTCTATGGCTACACCTTC | CSARDGTVYGYTF